Below, 8 T cell receptor beta chains from the same sample are listed, as sequenced in a study of T-cell memory formation after mild COVID-19. TCRdb independently ran MiXCR on the 5' RACE reads; one entry per CDR3 protein. This table has about 210,000 distinct CDR3 sequences, 10% appearing once. Input material: PBMCs or a T cell subset sorted from them (not recorded which). The receptor set was obtained from a man aged 18 to 35 who had mild COVID-19 (a few samples of this study predate the infection). Cell type and time point are not known.

Only a few counts were recorded for this clonotype. This sequence joins TRBV28 and TRBJ1-6, with D possibly matching TRBD1 (5 bases). V shed 5 bases and J shed 10 bases, with 15 bases lying between them. Germline assignment: CDR1 MDHEN and CDR2 SYDVKM. The CDR3 runs 14 residues. In DNA form, the CDR3 reads TGTGCCAGCAGTCTCCCGGCAGGGACCTCACCCCTCCACTTT. Amino acid sequence: CASSLPAGTSPLHF.

This clonotype was observed a few times. This chain uses TRBV7-9 with TRBJ2-7; the D call may be TRBD1 or TRBD2 (5 bases each). CDR3 length equals 12 residues. V lost 1 base and J 6 bases, leaving 7 bases between the germline ends. CDR1 and CDR2 from the germline V gene are SEHNR and FQNEAQ (reference sequence). CDR3 nucleotides: TGTGCCAGCAGCTTAGGAGGGGTCGAGCAGTACGTC. Its protein is CASSLGGVEQYV.

This clonotype is deemed medium-sized (0.01 to 0.1%). This chain uses TRBV6-5 with TRBJ1-4; no clear D. The germline gives CDR1 MNHEY, CDR2 SVGAGI. V was shortened by 2 bases and J by 6 bases, with 10 bases between the two germline ends. This CDR3 contains 14 residues. In DNA form, the CDR3 reads TGTGCCAGCAGTTACCGGGGAGAGGATGAAAAACTGTTTTTT. This gives the protein CASSYRGEDEKLFF.

This clonotype has more than one count but fewer than ten. V is TRBV6-6 and J is TRBJ2-3; 11 bases are shared with TRBD2. After removal of 6 bases from V and 2 bases from J, the junction contained 4 bases not matched to a gene. In germline, CDR1 is MNHNY, CDR2 SVGAGI (reference sequence). The CDR3 contains 15 residues. CDR3 bases: TGTGCCAGCAGGAATAGCGGGGGGGTCACAGATACGCAGTATTTT. Protein product: CASRNSGGVTDTQYF.

At least ten counts were recorded for this clonotype. The chain joins TRBV5-1 to TRBJ2-1; TRBD2 matches 8 bases. The germline gives CDR1 SGHRS, CDR2 YFSETQ. The junction had 4 bases not matched to a gene; V was cut back by 4 bases and J by 1 base. The CDR3 contains 15 residues. The CDR3 sequence: CASSGSGGSYNEQFF. The CDR3 coding sequence is TGCGCCAGCAGCGGGAGCGGGGGATCCTACAATGAGCAGTTCTTC.

There are many counts of this clonotype. The chain links TRBV20-1 to TRBJ2-5; 8 nucleotides line up with TRBD2. Unmatched junction bases numbered 7, after V lost 5 bases and J lost 2 bases. This CDR3 spans 14 amino acids. Germline values: CDR1 DFQATT, CDR2 SNEGSKA (reference sequence). The chain's CDR3 is CSAPRGARQETQYF. The CDR3 region has the DNA TGCAGTGCTCCGCGGGGGGCCAGGCAAGAGACCCAGTACTTC.

CDR3 in amino acids: CASRDSTNEKLFF. CDR3 coding DNA: TGTGCCAGCAGGGACAGTACTAATGAAAAACTGTTTTTT. The V and J genes are TRBV28 and TRBJ1-4; D possibly corresponds to TRBD1 (6 bases). The V gene's germline CDR1 is MDHEN and CDR2 SYDVKM. The V end lost 6 bases, the J end lost 2 bases, and 7 bases lay between the germline ends. The length of the CDR3 is 13 residues.

About this clonotype: The junction differs from germline at one of its ends, possibly a read error. The chain combines TRBV6-6 with TRBJ1-5, with 7 bases identical to TRBD1. This CDR3 has 16 residues. Per germline, CDR1 MNHNY and CDR2 SVGAGI (reference sequence). The DNA of the CDR3 is TGTGCCAGCAGTACCCGACAGGGCTTTAGCAAACAGCCCCAGCATTTT. Amino acids: CASSTRQGFSKQPQHF.